This T cell receptor beta chain was identified in a study of control samples from healthy donors and cancer patients. Germline CDR1 is SGHDT and CDR2 is YYEEEE. This CDR3 is 14 amino acids long. J lost 7 bases, V lost 4 bases, and 1 base had no gene match. Clones were sequenced by immunoSEQ multiplex PCR, and TCRdb holds only the in-frame ones, with some missing. The table lists under 450,000 clones, around nine tenths of them singletons. V is TRBV5-6 and J is TRBJ1-6, with 11 bases matching TRBD1. Sequencing input: PBMCs. The clonotype comes from a man aged 35 to 55 with head and neck cancer. The DNA of the CDR3 is TGTGCCAGCAGCGGGGACAGGGGGAATTCACCCCTCCACTTT. Amino acids: CASSGDRGNSPLHF.